These 19 T cell receptor beta chains were all obtained from the same sample, sequenced in a study of CD8 T cells in Susac syndrome. RNA amounts of about 0.45 to 1 ug underwent reverse transcription with random hexamers. TCRdb re-called the immunoSEQ multiplex PCR reads through MiXCR, storing one row per CDR3 protein. The table shows roughly 200,000 distinct CDR3 sequences, with nearly 97% occurring only once. The sample consisted of CD4+ T cells from PBMCs. The receptors were sampled from a human donor with multiple sclerosis.

V and J are TRBV12-3 or TRBV12-4 and TRBJ1-5; no firm D call. V was clipped by 6 bases and J by 3 bases, with 15 bases between them. The CDR3 runs to 15 residues. For the CDR3, the DNA is TGTGCCAGCAGCCTCTCGCCCGATCTCAATCAGCCCCAGCATTTT. Its translation: CASSLSPDLNQPQHF.

This rearrangement joins TRBV6-2 or TRBV6-3 to TRBJ2-1, with a weak D call TRBD2 (6 bases). The CDR3 is made up of 12 amino acids. V lost 9 bases and J 8 bases, leaving 14 bases between the germline ends. Germline CDR1 is MNHEY and CDR2 is SVGEGT. In DNA form, the CDR3 reads TGTGCCAGTAGTCGCGGGGTATATGAGCAGTTCTTC. This encodes CASSRGVYEQFF.

This sequence joins TRBV2 and TRBJ2-2; D is possibly TRBD2 (5 bases). The CDR3 is 15 amino acids. CDR1 SNHLY and CDR2 FYNNEI come from the germline V gene. Between the trimmed V and J ends, which lost 3 bases and 5 bases, there was a span of 13 bases. The CDR3 loop is CASSEARTGTGELFF. For the CDR3, the DNA is TGTGCCAGCAGTGAGGCTAGGACGGGAACCGGGGAGCTGTTTTTT.

V is TRBV27 and J is TRBJ1-2; TRBD1 aligns across 8 bases. Germline loops: CDR1 MNHEY, CDR2 SMNVEV (reference sequence). The CDR3 is 14 residues long. The ends lost 0 bases at V and 4 bases at J; junction bases unmatched: 1. The CDR3 loop is CASSLSDRGYGYTF. DNA for the CDR3: TGTGCCAGCAGTTTATCCGACAGGGGCTATGGCTACACCTTC.

This chain connects TRBV15 to TRBJ2-3; D gene ambiguous. The CDR3 totals 13 residues. In germline, CDR1 is LNHNV, CDR2 YYDKDF (reference sequence). Trimming removed 5 bases from V and 3 bases from J, with 9 bases in between. Written as DNA, the CDR3 is TGTGCCACCAGCCCGATAACTACAGATACGCAGTATTTT. Translated, it gives CATSPITTDTQYF. Filled out from reference TRBV15 and TRBJ2-3, the complete variable domain reads DAMVIQNPRYQVTQFGKPVTLSCSQTLNHNVMYWYQQKSSQAPKLLFHYYDKDFNNEADTPDNFQSRRPNTSFCFLDIRSPGLGDTAMYLCATSPITTDTQYFGPGTRLTVL.

V usage is TRBV9 and J usage is TRBJ1-1; 10 nucleotides align to TRBD1. This CDR3 is 16 amino acids long. Per germline, CDR1 SGDLS and CDR2 YYNGEE. Unmatched junction bases numbered 6, after V lost 0 bases and J lost 4 bases. This chain's CDR3 is CASSVGQGAGVTEAFF. CDR3 nucleotide sequence: TGTGCCAGCAGCGTAGGACAGGGGGCGGGTGTCACTGAAGCTTTCTTT. The full variable domain, rest sourced from reference TRBV9 and TRBJ1-1, is DSGVTQTPKHLITATGQRVTLRCSPRSGDLSVYWYQQSLDQGLQFLIQYYNGEERAKGNILERFSAQQFPDLHSELNLSSLELGDSALYFCASSVGQGAGVTEAFFGQGTRLTVV.

This sequence joins TRBV7-9 and TRBJ1-6, with 9 bases identical to TRBD1. The CDR3 is 15 amino acids. Germline CDR1 reads SEHNR; CDR2 reads FQNEAQ (reference sequence). J was trimmed by 9 bases and V by 5 bases; bases with no gene match: 8. The CDR3 sequence is CASSPGTGWRSPLHF. CDR3 sequence (DNA): TGTGCCAGCAGCCCCGGGACAGGGTGGCGTTCACCCCTCCACTTT.

The V call is TRBV5-1, the J call TRBJ1-4, with TRBD1 matching 7 bases. Per the germline V gene, CDR1 is SGHRS and CDR2 is YFSETQ. V lost 7 bases, J lost 6 bases, and 6 bases stayed unmatched. There are 13 residues in the CDR3. DNA for the CDR3: TGCGCCAGCCGGGACAGCGATGATGAAAAACTGTTTTTT. Its protein is CASRDSDDEKLFF.

The chain combines TRBV20-1 with TRBJ1-1; D might be TRBD1 (5 bases). V dropped 3 bases and J dropped 11 bases, with 19 bases sitting between them. The CDR3 has 13 amino acids. The germline V gene encodes CDR1 DFQATT and CDR2 SNEGSKA (reference sequence). The CDR3 coding sequence is TGCAGTGCTAGTAGGGGAATCGGGCAGGAGGCTTTCTTT. Its protein product is CSASRGIGQEAFF.

V and J are TRBV24-1 and TRBJ1-1, with TRBD1 matching 7 bases. The CDR3 has 15 residues. Germline assignment: CDR1 KGHDR and CDR2 SFDVKD. With V trimmed by 2 bases and J by 4 bases, 6 bases remained unmatched. The CDR3 DNA reads TGTGCCACCAGTGATTCACGACAGGGCATCACTGAAGCTTTCTTT. Its translation: CATSDSRQGITEAFF.

The chain couples TRBV2 to TRBJ2-4, with 12 bases aligning to TRBD2. Looked up from germline, CDR1 is SNHLY and CDR2 is FYNNEI. Unmatched junction bases numbered 12, after V lost 6 bases and J lost 6 bases. The length of the CDR3 is 17 residues. The CDR3 reads CASRASSGGAFANIQYF. CDR3 DNA sequence: TGTGCCAGCAGGGCGTCTAGCGGGGGGGCCTTTGCAAACATTCAGTACTTC.

The chain is built from TRBV5-1 and TRBJ2-5; 9 bases fit TRBD2. Germline CDR1 reads SGHRS; CDR2 reads YFSETQ. CDR3 size: 12 residues. V shed 10 bases, J shed 3 bases, and the junction held 4 bases outside the gene matches. As DNA, the CDR3 is TGCGCCTCGCAGCGGGGGGAAGAGACCCAGTACTTC. This sequence encodes CASQRGEETQYF.

The rearrangement uses TRBV14 and TRBJ2-1; D might be TRBD1 (5 bases). Trimming took 0 bases from V and 6 from J, leaving 12 bases between them. The CDR3 covers 15 residues. Germline values: CDR1 SGHDN, CDR2 FVKESK. The CDR3, as DNA: TGTGCCAGCAGCCAAGAGGGGCCTACTCTCAATGAGCAGTTCTTC. Encoded protein: CASSQEGPTLNEQFF.

The chain joins TRBV5-6 to TRBJ2-4, with D possibly matching TRBD1 (6 bases). The V gene's germline CDR1 is SGHDT and CDR2 YYEEEE. Trimming shortened V by 4 bases and J by 0 bases, and 14 bases separated the two germline ends. The CDR3 has 16 residues. CDR3 amino acids: CASSEQGRLAKNIQYF. CDR3 DNA: TGTGCCAGCAGCGAACAGGGACGGTTAGCCAAAAACATTCAGTACTTC. The full variable domain, its missing parts supplied by reference TRBV5-6 and TRBJ2-4, is DAGVTQSPTHLIKTRGQQVTLRCSPKSGHDTVSWYQQALGQGPQFIFQYYEEEERQRGNFPDRFSGHQFPNYSSELNVNALLLGDSALYLCASSEQGRLAKNIQYFGAGTRLSVL.

V usage is TRBV6-6 and J usage is TRBJ1-2; 8 bases align to TRBD1. The J segment lost 8 bases and the V segment lost 5 bases, leaving 7 bases of the junction unmatched. This CDR3 comprises 13 residues. Germline assignment: CDR1 MNHNY and CDR2 SVGAGI (reference sequence). The CDR3 reads CASSNRQGAGYTF. The CDR3, as DNA: TGTGCCAGCAGTAACCGTCAGGGGGCCGGCTACACCTTC.

The chain combines TRBV20-1 with TRBJ1-2; D possibly corresponds to TRBD1 (6 bases). The CDR3 totals 18 residues. V lost 6 bases to trimming and J lost 1 base, with 27 bases between them. Per germline, CDR1 DFQATT and CDR2 SNEGSKA (reference sequence). The CDR3 region is CSASTWVQGKEINYGYTF. Here the CDR3 DNA reads TGCAGTGCCAGTACCTGGGTGCAGGGGAAGGAGATTAACTATGGCTACACCTTC.

In its sample, this clonotype was seen once. This chain uses TRBV12-3 or TRBV12-4 with TRBJ2-7; 8 bases map to TRBD1. There are 14 residues in the CDR3. V lost 3 bases, J lost 3 bases, and 4 bases stayed unmatched. CDR3 residues: CASSLWTGNYEQYF. The CDR3 region has the DNA TGTGCCAGCAGTTTGTGGACAGGGAACTACGAGCAGTACTTC.

This clonotype was counted once. The V gene is TRBV18, the J gene TRBJ2-5; 10 bases line up with TRBD1. J gave up 8 bases and V 6 bases, and 9 bases lay outside the gene matches. The germline V gene has CDR1 KGHSH and CDR2 LQKENI. This CDR3 contains 14 residues. CDR3 residues: CASSGTGDRRTQYF. CDR3 DNA sequence: TGTGCCAGCTCCGGGACAGGGGATAGAAGAACCCAGTACTTC. The variable domain in full, with the rest retrieved from reference TRBV18 and TRBJ2-5, is NAGVMQNPRHLVRRRGQEARLRCSPMKGHSHVYWYRQLPEEGLKFMVYLQKENIIDESGMPKERFSAEFPKEGPSILRIQQVVRGDSAAYFCASSGTGDRRTQYFGPGTRLLVL.

The genes are TRBV6-2 or TRBV6-3 and TRBJ1-2, with D possibly matching TRBD1 (5 bases). Per germline, CDR1 MNHEY and CDR2 SVGEGT. V lost 5 bases and J 8 bases, leaving 15 bases between the germline ends. The CDR3 consists of 13 residues. The CDR3 nucleotides are TGTGCCAGCAGTCCAAGGGACTCCTCCGGCTACACCTTC. It specifies CASSPRDSSGYTF.